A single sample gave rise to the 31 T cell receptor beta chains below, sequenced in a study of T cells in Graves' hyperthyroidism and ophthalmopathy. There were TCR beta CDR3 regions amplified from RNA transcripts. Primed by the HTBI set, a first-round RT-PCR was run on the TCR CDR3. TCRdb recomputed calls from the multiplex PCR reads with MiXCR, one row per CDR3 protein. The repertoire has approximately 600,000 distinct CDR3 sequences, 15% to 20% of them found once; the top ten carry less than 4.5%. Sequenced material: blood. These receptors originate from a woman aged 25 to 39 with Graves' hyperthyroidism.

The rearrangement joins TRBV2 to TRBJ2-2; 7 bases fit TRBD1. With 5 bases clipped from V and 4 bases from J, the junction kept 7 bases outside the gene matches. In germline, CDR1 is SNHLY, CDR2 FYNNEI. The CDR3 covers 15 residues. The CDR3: CASSSQGFGTGELFF. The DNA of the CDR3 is TGTGCCAGCAGTTCACAGGGGTTCGGCACCGGGGAGCTGTTTTTT.

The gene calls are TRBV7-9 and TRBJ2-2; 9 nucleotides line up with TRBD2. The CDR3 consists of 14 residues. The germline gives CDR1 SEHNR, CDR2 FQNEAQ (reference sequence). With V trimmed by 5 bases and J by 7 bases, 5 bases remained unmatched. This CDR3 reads CASSGAGGNGELFF. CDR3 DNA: TGTGCCAGCAGCGGCGCGGGAGGGAACGGGGAGCTGTTTTTT.

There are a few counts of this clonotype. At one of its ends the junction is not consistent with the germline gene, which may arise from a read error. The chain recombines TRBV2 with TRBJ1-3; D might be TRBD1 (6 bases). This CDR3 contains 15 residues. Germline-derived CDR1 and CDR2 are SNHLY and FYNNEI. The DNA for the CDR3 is TGTGCCAACAGTGAACAGGGTGGCTCTGGAAACACCATATATTTT. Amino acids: CANSEQGGSGNTIYF.

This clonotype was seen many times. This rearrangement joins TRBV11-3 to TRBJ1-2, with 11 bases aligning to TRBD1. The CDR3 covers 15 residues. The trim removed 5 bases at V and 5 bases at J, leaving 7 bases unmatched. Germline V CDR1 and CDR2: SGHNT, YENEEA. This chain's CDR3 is CASSNRDRGFYGYTF. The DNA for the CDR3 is TGTGCCAGCAGCAACCGGGACAGGGGGTTTTATGGCTACACCTTC.

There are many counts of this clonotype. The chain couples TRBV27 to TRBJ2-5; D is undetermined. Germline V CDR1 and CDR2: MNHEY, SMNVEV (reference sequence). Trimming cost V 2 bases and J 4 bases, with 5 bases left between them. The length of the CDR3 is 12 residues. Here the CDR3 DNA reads TGTGCCAGCAGTTTACCCCGAGAGACCCAGTACTTC. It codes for CASSLPRETQYF.

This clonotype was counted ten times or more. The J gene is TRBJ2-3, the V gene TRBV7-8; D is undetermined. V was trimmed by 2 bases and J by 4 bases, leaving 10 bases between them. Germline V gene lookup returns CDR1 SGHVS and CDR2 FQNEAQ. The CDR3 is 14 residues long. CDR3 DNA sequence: TGTGCCAGCAGCTTAATTGCTAGGGCAGATACGCAGTATTTT. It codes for CASSLIARADTQYF.

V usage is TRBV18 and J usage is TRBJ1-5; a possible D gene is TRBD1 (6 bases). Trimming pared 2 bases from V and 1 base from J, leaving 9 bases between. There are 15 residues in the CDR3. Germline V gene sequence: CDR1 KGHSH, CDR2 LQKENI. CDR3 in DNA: TGTGCCAGCTCACCAACAGGGACAAGCAATCAGCCCCAGCATTTT. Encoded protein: CASSPTGTSNQPQHF. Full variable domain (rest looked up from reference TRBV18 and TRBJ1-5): NAGVMQNPRHLVRRRGQEARLRCSPMKGHSHVYWYRQLPEEGLKFMVYLQKENIIDESGMPKERFSAEFPKEGPSILRIQQVVRGDSAAYFCASSPTGTSNQPQHFGDGTRLSIL.

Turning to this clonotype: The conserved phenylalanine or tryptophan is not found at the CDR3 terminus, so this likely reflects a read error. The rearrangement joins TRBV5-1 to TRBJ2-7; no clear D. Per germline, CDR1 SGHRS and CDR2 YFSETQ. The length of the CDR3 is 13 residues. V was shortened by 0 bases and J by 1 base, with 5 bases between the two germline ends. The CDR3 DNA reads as TGCGCCAGCAGCTTGGTTCTTTCCTACGAGCAGTACCTC. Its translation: CASSLVLSYEQYL.

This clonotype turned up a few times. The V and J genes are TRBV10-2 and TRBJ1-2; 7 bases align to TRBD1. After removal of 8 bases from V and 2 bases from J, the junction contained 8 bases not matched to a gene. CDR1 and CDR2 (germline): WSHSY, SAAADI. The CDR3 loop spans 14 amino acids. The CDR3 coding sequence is TGCGCCAGCCGCTTATCGACAGGGAACTATGGCTACACCTTC. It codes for CASRLSTGNYGYTF.

CDR3 region: CASSSSSSQVYNSPLHF. Here the CDR3 DNA reads TGTGCCAGCAGCTCCTCCTCGAGCCAGGTCTATAATTCACCCCTCCACTTT. The V and J genes are TRBV11-3 and TRBJ1-6, with D unresolved. V was trimmed by 4 bases and J by 3 bases, leaving 16 bases between them. CDR3 length: 17 residues. Germline lookup yields CDR1 SGHNT and CDR2 YENEEA.

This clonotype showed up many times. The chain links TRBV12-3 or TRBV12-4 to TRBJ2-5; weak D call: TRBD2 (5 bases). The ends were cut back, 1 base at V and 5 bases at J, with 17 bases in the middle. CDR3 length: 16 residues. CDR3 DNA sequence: TGTGCCAGCAGTTTAGTTTTAGGGCTAGCCGGGGAGACCCAGTACTTC. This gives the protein CASSLVLGLAGETQYF.

The CDR3 nucleotides read TGCAGTGCATTACAGGGGGCGCCCGGGGAGCTGTTTTTT. Its protein is CSALQGAPGELFF. This sequence joins TRBV20-1 and TRBJ2-2; 9 bases match TRBD1. V lost 6 bases to trimming and J lost 6 bases; unmatched junction nucleotides: 5. CDR3 length: 13 amino acids. The germline CDR1 and CDR2 sequences are DFQATT and SNEGSKA (reference sequence).

The CDR3 region is CASSSKSGGTDTQYF. DNA for the CDR3: TGTGCCAGCAGTTCAAAATCGGGGGGCACAGATACGCAGTATTTT. The gene calls are TRBV27 and TRBJ2-3; D perhaps matches TRBD2 (6 bases). The germline CDR1 and CDR2 sequences are MNHEY and SMNVEV (reference sequence). With 4 bases removed from V and 1 base from J, the gap between germline ends came to 12 bases. The CDR3 sequence is 15 residues long.

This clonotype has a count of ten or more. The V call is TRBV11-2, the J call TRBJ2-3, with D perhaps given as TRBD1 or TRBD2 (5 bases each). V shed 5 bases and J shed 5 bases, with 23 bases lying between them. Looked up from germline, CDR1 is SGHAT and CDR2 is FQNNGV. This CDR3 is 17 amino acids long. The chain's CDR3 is CASSPRVGALMIDTQYF. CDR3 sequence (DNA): TGTGCCAGCAGCCCCAGAGTCGGGGCCTTAATGATAGATACGCAGTATTTT.

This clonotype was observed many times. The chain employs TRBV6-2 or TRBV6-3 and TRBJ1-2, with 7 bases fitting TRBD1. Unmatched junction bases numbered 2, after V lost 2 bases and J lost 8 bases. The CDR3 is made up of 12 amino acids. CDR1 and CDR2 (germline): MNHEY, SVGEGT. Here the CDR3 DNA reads TGTGCCAGCAGTTACGGGACAGACGGCTACACCTTC. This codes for CASSYGTDGYTF.

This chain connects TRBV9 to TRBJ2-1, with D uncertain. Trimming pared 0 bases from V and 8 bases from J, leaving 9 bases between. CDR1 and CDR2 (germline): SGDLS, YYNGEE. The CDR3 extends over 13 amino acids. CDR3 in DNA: TGTGCCAGCAGCGTAGATGGGGTTGATGAGCAGTTCTTC. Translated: CASSVDGVDEQFF.

Here the CDR3 reads CASSIGPQGNTEAFF. The CDR3 DNA reads as TGTGCCAGTAGTATTGGGCCGCAGGGGAACACTGAAGCTTTCTTT. The chain is built from TRBV19 and TRBJ1-1; TRBD1 might be the D (5 bases). CDR1 is LNHDA and CDR2 is SQIVND in the germline V gene (reference sequence). The CDR3 is 15 residues long. The germline V and J ends were trimmed by 3 bases and 1 base, with 12 bases remaining between them.

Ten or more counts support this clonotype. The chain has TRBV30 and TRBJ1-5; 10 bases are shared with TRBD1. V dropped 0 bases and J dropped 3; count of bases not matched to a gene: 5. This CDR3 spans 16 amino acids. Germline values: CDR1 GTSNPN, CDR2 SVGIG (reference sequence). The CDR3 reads CAWSVTTGGFNQPQHF. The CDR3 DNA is TGTGCCTGGAGTGTAACGACAGGGGGCTTCAATCAGCCCCAGCATTTT.

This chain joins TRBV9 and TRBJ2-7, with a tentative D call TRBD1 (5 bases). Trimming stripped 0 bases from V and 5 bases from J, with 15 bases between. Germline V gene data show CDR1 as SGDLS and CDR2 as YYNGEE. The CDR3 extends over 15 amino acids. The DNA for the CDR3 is TGTGCCAGCAGCGTAGTGGCAGGGTCGGGCGACGAGCAGTACTTC. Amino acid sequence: CASSVVAGSGDEQYF.

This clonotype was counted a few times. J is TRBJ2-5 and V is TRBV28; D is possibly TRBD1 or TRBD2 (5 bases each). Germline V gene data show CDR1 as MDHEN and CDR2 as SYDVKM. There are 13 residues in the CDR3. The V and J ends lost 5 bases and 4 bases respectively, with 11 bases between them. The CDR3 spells CASSPMGRETQYF. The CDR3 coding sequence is TGTGCCAGCAGTCCCATGGGACGAGAGACCCAGTACTTC.

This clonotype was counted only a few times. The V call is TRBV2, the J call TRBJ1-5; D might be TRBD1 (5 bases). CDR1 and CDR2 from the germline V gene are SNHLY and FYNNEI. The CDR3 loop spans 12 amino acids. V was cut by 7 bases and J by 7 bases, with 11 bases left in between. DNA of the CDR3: TGTGCCAGCAACGAAAGGGGCCAGCCCCAGCATTTT. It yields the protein CASNERGQPQHF.

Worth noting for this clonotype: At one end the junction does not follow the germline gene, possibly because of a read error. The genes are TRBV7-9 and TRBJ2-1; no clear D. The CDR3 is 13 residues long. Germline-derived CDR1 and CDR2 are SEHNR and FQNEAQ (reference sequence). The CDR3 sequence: CASSLWQTNGQFF. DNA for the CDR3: TGTGCCAGCAGCTTATGGCAGACCAATGGGCAGTTCTTC.

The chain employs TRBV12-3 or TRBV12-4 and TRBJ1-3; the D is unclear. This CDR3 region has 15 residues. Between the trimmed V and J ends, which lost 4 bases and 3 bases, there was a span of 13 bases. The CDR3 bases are TGTGCCAGCAGTTACCTACCGACTAATGGAAACACCATATATTTT. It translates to CASSYLPTNGNTIYF.

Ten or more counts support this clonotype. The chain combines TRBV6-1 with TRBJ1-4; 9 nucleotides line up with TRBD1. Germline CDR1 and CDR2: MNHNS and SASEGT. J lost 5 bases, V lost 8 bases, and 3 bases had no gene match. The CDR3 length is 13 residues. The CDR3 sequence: CASSGTGNEKLFF. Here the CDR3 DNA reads TGTGCCAGCTCCGGGACAGGGAATGAAAAACTGTTTTTT.

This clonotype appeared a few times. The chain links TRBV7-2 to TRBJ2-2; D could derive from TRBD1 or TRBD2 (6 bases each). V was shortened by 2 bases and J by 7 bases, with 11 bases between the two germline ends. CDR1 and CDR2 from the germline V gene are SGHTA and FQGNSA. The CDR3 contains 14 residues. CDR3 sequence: CASSLQGRGGELFF. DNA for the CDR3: TGTGCCAGCAGCTTACAGGGGCGGGGCGGGGAGCTGTTTTTT.

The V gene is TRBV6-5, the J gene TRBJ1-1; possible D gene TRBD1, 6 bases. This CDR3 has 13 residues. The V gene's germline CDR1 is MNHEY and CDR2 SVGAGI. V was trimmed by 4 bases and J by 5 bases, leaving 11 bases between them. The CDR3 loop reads CASSSEGGTEAFF. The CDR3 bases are TGTGCCAGCAGTTCGGAAGGGGGTACTGAAGCTTTCTTT.

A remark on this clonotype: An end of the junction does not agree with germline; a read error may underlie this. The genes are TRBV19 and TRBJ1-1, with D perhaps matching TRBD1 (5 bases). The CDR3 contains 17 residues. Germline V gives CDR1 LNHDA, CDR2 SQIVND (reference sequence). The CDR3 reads CASSMTEPRRRTTEAFF. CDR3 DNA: TGTGCCAGCAGTATGACAGAGCCACGGCGGCGAACTACTGAAGCTTTCTTT.

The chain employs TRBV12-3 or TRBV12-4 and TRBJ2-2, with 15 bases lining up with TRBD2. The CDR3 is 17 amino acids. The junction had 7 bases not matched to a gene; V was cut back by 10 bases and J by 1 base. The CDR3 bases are TGTGCCACTCCGGGACTAGCGGGAGGTCTGAACACCGGGGAGCTGTTTTTT. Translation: CATPGLAGGLNTGELFF.

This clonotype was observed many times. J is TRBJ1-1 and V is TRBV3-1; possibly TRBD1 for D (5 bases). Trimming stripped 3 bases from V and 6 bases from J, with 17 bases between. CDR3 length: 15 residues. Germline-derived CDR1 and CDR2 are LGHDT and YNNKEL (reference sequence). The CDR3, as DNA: TGTGCCAGCAGCCAGCGGGACTTCGGGTGGTCTGAAGCTTTCTTT. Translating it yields CASSQRDFGWSEAFF.

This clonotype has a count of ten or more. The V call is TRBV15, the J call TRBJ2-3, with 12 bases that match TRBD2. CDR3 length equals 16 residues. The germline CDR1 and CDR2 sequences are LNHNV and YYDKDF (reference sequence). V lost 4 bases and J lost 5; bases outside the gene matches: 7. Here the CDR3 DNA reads TGTGCCACCAGCACCAGACTAGCGGGAGACGGAGATACGCAGTATTTT. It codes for CATSTRLAGDGDTQYF.

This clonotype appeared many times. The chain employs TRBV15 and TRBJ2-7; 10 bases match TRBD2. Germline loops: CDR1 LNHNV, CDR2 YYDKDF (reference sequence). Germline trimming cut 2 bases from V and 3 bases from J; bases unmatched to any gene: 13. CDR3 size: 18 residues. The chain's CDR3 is CATSRYPPGTSEVYEQYF. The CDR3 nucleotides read TGTGCCACCAGCAGATATCCCCCCGGGACTAGCGAGGTCTACGAGCAGTACTTC.